The rows below give T cell receptor beta chains drawn from one sample of a study of radiation and T cells in renal cell carcinoma. Profiled with immunoSEQ multiplex PCR; TCRdb holds only in-frame clones, not every one. The sample carries 100,000 to 150,000 clones, about 88% recorded once. The material sequenced was blood, taken from a patient whose treatment included radiotherapy and nephrectomy. These receptors all stem from a woman in her 70s with renal cell carcinoma. CDR3s include the opening cysteine and the closing phenylalanine or tryptophan. Fields, in order: J gene, D gene, clone size, V gene, CDR3 DNA, CDR3 protein. D genes are given only for firm matches. Some rows have no size entry. The others give once, few or many, or a class for an expanded clone.

J: TRBJ2-6; D: .; size: .; V: TRBV27; DNA: TGTGCCAGCAAGGCTGGGGCCAACGTCCTGACTTTC; CDR3: CASKAGANVLTF
J: TRBJ1-1; D: .; size: .; V: TRBV7-2; DNA: TGTGCCAGCAGCGCGACGGACAGAGTGAGCACTGAAGCTTTCTTT; CDR3: CASSATDRVSTEAFF
J: TRBJ2-7; D: .; size: .; V: TRBV5-1; DNA: TGCGCCAGCAGCTTAGGGACAAGCCTTTCCGAGCAGTACTTC; CDR3: CASSLGTSLSEQYF
J: TRBJ2-3; D: .; size: .; V: TRBV5-1; DNA: TGCGCCAGCAGCTTGGCCCCCACAAACACAGATACGCAGTATTTT; CDR3: CASSLAPTNTDTQYF
J: TRBJ1-3; D: .; size: .; V: TRBV11-3; DNA: TGTGCCAGCAGCGGACGAAGAGCGGACACGGGAAACACCATATATTTT; CDR3: CASSGRRADTGNTIYF
J: TRBJ1-6; D: .; size: few; V: TRBV28; DNA: TGTGCCAGCAGTTCCTACGGGACATTTGGGTCACCCCTCCACTTT; CDR3: CASSSYGTFGSPLHF
J: TRBJ2-3; D: .; size: once; V: TRBV5-1; DNA: TGCGCCAGCAGCTTGGGCGGATTTGGGGCAGATACGCAGTATTTT; CDR3: CASSLGGFGADTQYF
J: TRBJ1-1; D: .; size: .; V: TRBV14; DNA: TGTGCCAGCAGCCAATCCGGCAGGGTGAACACTGAAGCTTTCTTT; CDR3: CASSQSGRVNTEAFF
J: TRBJ2-7; D: TRBD2; size: .; V: TRBV18; DNA: TGTGCCAGCTCACCACCTTCGGGACTAGCGGGAGAGCAGTACTTC; CDR3: CASSPPSGLAGEQYF
J: TRBJ2-2; D: .; size: .; V: TRBV19; DNA: TGTGCCAGTGGCGGGGAGACCGGGGAGCTGTTTTTT; CDR3: CASGGETGELFF
J: TRBJ1-2; D: TRBD1; size: .; V: TRBV27; DNA: TGTGCCAGCAGCCCTAGTCGGGACAGGGGCCCTTACGGCTACACCTTC; CDR3: CASSPSRDRGPYGYTF
J: TRBJ1-5; D: .; size: .; V: TRBV15; DNA: TGTGCCACCAGCAGAACTGACAAGTATAGCAATCAGCCCCAGCATTTT; CDR3: CATSRTDKYSNQPQHF
J: TRBJ1-2; D: TRBD1; size: .; V: TRBV6-5; DNA: TGTGCCAGCAGTTCCTTGGACAGGGGGCCTCATGGCTACACCTTC; CDR3: CASSSLDRGPHGYTF
J: TRBJ2-7; D: .; size: .; V: TRBV7-2; DNA: TGTGCCAGCAGCGCCAAATCCTACGAGCAGTACTTC; CDR3: CASSAKSYEQYF
J: TRBJ2-7; D: .; size: .; V: TRBV6-1; DNA: TGTGCCAGCAGTTCCAAATCGCAGGTCTACGAGCAGTACTTC; CDR3: CASSSKSQVYEQYF
J: TRBJ1-5; D: .; size: .; V: TRBV5-6; DNA: TGTGCCAGCAGCTTTCGGTCCCGTAGCAATCAGCCCCAGCATTTT; CDR3: CASSFRSRSNQPQHF
J: TRBJ1-1; D: .; size: .; V: TRBV7-9; DNA: TGTGCCAGCAGCTTAGCCACGAACACTGAAGCTTTCTTT; CDR3: CASSLATNTEAFF
J: TRBJ2-2; D: TRBD2; size: .; V: TRBV7-9; DNA: TGTGCCAGCTCTAGCGGGGGGTTCCCCGGGGAGCTGTTTTTT; CDR3: CASSSGGFPGELFF
J: TRBJ2-5; D: TRBD1; size: .; V: TRBV7-2; DNA: TGTGCCAGCAGCCCTGGGACAGGGGGTGAGACCCAGTACTTC; CDR3: CASSPGTGGETQYF
J: TRBJ2-1; D: TRBD2; size: .; V: TRBV4-2; DNA: TGTGCCAGCAGCCAAGATAAGCTAGCGGTGTACAATGAGCAGTTCTTC; CDR3: CASSQDKLAVYNEQFF
J: TRBJ2-5; D: .; size: .; V: TRBV30; DNA: TGTGCCTGGAACGACCAGAGGGGCCAAGAGACCCAGTACTTC; CDR3: CAWNDQRGQETQYF
J: TRBJ2-2; D: .; size: .; V: TRBV5-1; DNA: TGCGCCAGCAGCCCAAGACGGAATACGAACACCGGGGAGCTGTTTTTT; CDR3: CASSPRRNTNTGELFF
J: TRBJ1-1; D: .; size: .; V: TRBV5-1; DNA: TGCGCCAGCAGCTTGGAGCAGGGCCCCCCCTGGGACACTGAAGCTTTCTTT; CDR3: CASSLEQGPPWDTEAFF
J: TRBJ2-7; D: .; size: .; V: TRBV6-1; DNA: TGTGCCAGCAGTGAACCCCGCAGCTCCTACGAGCAGTACTTC; CDR3: CASSEPRSSYEQYF
J: TRBJ1-3; D: TRBD1; size: .; V: TRBV6-1; DNA: TGTGCCAGCAGGGGACAGGGGCCTGGAAACACCATATATTTT; CDR3: CASRGQGPGNTIYF
J: TRBJ1-2; D: .; size: .; V: TRBV9; DNA: TGTGCCAGCAGCGTAGCATGGCGAGGGTATGGCTACACCTTC; CDR3: CASSVAWRGYGYTF
J: TRBJ2-6; D: .; size: once; V: TRBV5-4; DNA: TGTGCCAGCAGCGTCTTTCACAGCTCTGGGGCCAACGTCCTGACTTTC; CDR3: CASSVFHSSGANVLTF
J: TRBJ2-2; D: .; size: .; V: TRBV7-6; DNA: TGTGCCAGCAGCTTAGATCAGTCGGGCAGAGCGAACACCGGGGAGCTGTTTTTT; CDR3: CASSLDQSGRANTGELFF
J: TRBJ2-3; D: TRBD2; size: once; V: TRBV4-3; DNA: TGCGCCAGCAGCCAAGATAGCCTAGCGGGGGGGCGTACGCAGTATTTT; CDR3: CASSQDSLAGGRTQYF
J: TRBJ2-3; D: .; size: .; V: TRBV7-2; DNA: TGTGCCAGCAGCTTAGGGGGGACGATTGGTACAGATACGCAGTATTTT; CDR3: CASSLGGTIGTDTQYF
J: TRBJ2-7; D: TRBD1; size: once; V: TRBV19; DNA: TGTGCCAGTAGTGCCCAACCGGGACAGGGGTACGAGCAGTACTTC; CDR3: CASSAQPGQGYEQYF
J: TRBJ1-5; D: .; size: few; V: TRBV7-9; DNA: TGTGCCAGCAGCTTGGAGTACGATTACGATCAGCCCCAGCATTTT; CDR3: CASSLEYDYDQPQHF
J: TRBJ2-2; D: .; size: .; V: TRBV29-1; DNA: TGCAGCGTGGAGGCAGGGTACACCGGGGAGCTGTTTTTT; CDR3: CSVEAGYTGELFF
J: TRBJ2-7; D: TRBD2; size: .; V: TRBV5-1; DNA: TGCGCCAGCAGCTCGGGACTAGCGGGGCCCTACTCCTACGAGCAGTACTTC; CDR3: CASSSGLAGPYSYEQYF
J: TRBJ1-5; D: .; size: few; V: TRBV7-9; DNA: TGTGCCAGCGGGTTTAGCAATCAGCCCCAGCATTTT; CDR3: CASGFSNQPQHF
J: TRBJ2-7; D: TRBD2; size: .; V: TRBV5-1; DNA: TGCGCCAGCAGAAACTCCCCGGGGGGGACTACCTACGAGCAGTACTTC; CDR3: CASRNSPGGTTYEQYF
J: TRBJ1-6; D: .; size: .; V: TRBV30; DNA: TGTGCCTGGAGTAAGGGGGGGGATTATTCACCCCTCCACTTT; CDR3: CAWSKGGDYSPLHF
J: TRBJ1-2; D: TRBD1; size: .; V: TRBV7-9; DNA: TGTGCCAGCAGCTTAGGACAGGGGGGAAGTGGCTACACCTTC; CDR3: CASSLGQGGSGYTF
J: TRBJ1-2; D: TRBD1; size: once; V: TRBV7-2; DNA: TGTGCCAGCAGCTTATCGTCTGGGACAGGGGCTGGCTACACCTTC; CDR3: CASSLSSGTGAGYTF
J: TRBJ2-2; D: .; size: .; V: TRBV5-1; DNA: TGCGCCAGCAGCTTGGTGTCCCCCGGCACCGGGGAGCTGTTTTTT; CDR3: CASSLVSPGTGELFF
J: TRBJ1-2; D: TRBD1; size: .; V: TRBV15; DNA: TGTGCCACCAGCCTAGGGACAGGGTACTATGGCTACACCTTC; CDR3: CATSLGTGYYGYTF
J: TRBJ1-6; D: .; size: .; V: TRBV7-3; DNA: TGTGCCAGCAGCTTAGGTGGGGCTGGGGATTCACCCCTCCACTTT; CDR3: CASSLGGAGDSPLHF
J: TRBJ1-2; D: .; size: .; V: TRBV30; DNA: TGTGCCTGGAGTCGAAGTATTGAGACGGGCGGCTACACCTTC; CDR3: CAWSRSIETGGYTF
J: TRBJ2-5; D: TRBD1; size: .; V: TRBV5-4; DNA: TGTGCCACCGGGACAGGGGGTCTGGAGACCCAGTACTTC; CDR3: CATGTGGLETQYF
J: TRBJ2-1; D: .; size: .; V: TRBV11-1; DNA: TGTGCCATATCCTTACCTAGCGCGAATGAGCAGTTCTTC; CDR3: CAISLPSANEQFF
J: TRBJ1-2; D: TRBD1; size: .; V: TRBV2; DNA: TGTGCCAGCAGCCGGGACAGTACTAACTATGGCTACACCTTC; CDR3: CASSRDSTNYGYTF